This T cell receptor beta chain was profiled in a study of blood T cell repertoires in COVID-19. Germline V gene data show CDR1 as MNHEY and CDR2 as SVGAGI. This CDR3 contains 15 residues. With 4 bases clipped from V and 2 bases from J, the junction kept 6 bases outside the gene matches. Assay: immunoSEQ multiplex PCR; the TCRdb copy retains only in-frame clones and omits some. The data hold about 380,000 clones, with 81% observed a single time. Sequenced input: peripheral blood. This receptor was taken from a human donor with acute or convalescent COVID-19. The donor label of this sample is uncertain. J is TRBJ2-7 and V is TRBV6-5; TRBD2 matches at 9 bases. In nucleotides, the CDR3 is TGTGCCAGCAGTTCTTTGGCGGGAGGGCCCTACGAGCAGTACTTC. This translates into CASSSLAGGPYEQYF.